Below are 11 T cell receptor beta chains sequenced from a single sample in a study of T-cell memory formation after mild COVID-19. TCRdb recomputed calls from the 5' RACE reads with MiXCR, one row per CDR3 protein. The top ten clones hold around 24% of a sample with some 130,000 distinct CDR3 sequences, around 25% of them seen once. Input material: PBMCs or a T cell subset sorted from them (not recorded which). Receptors were obtained from an adult woman who had mild COVID-19 (a few samples of this study predate the infection). Cell type and time point are not known.

The chain recombines TRBV7-8 with TRBJ2-5; possible D gene TRBD1, 6 bases. Germline-derived CDR1 and CDR2 are SGHVS and FQNEAQ. Between the trimmed V and J ends, which lost 5 bases and 1 base, there was a span of 11 bases. This CDR3 contains 14 residues. CDR3 DNA: TGTGCCAGCAGCACCCGGACAGTCCAAGAGACCCAGTACTTC. Its translation is CASSTRTVQETQYF.

This clonotype was seen only a few times. The chain couples TRBV29-1 to TRBJ2-1; D might be TRBD2 (5 bases). Germline V gives CDR1 SQVTM, CDR2 ANQGSEA. CDR3 size: 10 residues. The CDR3 loop is CTRARNEQFF. The DNA for the CDR3 is TGCACGCGGGCGCGCAATGAGCAGTTCTTC.

The gene calls are TRBV28 and TRBJ2-7; 10 nucleotides line up with TRBD1. J was trimmed by 6 bases and V by 1 base; bases with no gene match: 12. The germline CDR1 and CDR2 sequences are MDHEN and SYDVKM. The CDR3 contains 17 residues. The CDR3 spells CASSLFNAGTGEGEQYF. CDR3 coding DNA: TGTGCCAGCAGTTTATTTAACGCGGGGACAGGGGAAGGCGAGCAGTACTTC.

This clonotype has ten or more counts. This rearrangement joins TRBV7-2 to TRBJ2-7, with no clear D. Trimming stripped 1 base from V and 2 bases from J, with 3 bases between. This CDR3 spans 12 amino acids. The germline gives CDR1 SGHTA, CDR2 FQGNSA. For the CDR3, the DNA is TGTGCCAGCAGCTTAGTTACCTACGAGCAGTACTTC. It encodes CASSLVTYEQYF.

The V and J genes are TRBV19 and TRBJ2-3; no definite D call. Germline CDR1 is LNHDA and CDR2 is SQIVND (reference sequence). CDR3 length: 15 residues. Between the trimmed V and J ends, which lost 2 bases and 2 bases, there was a span of 11 bases. The CDR3 loop reads CASSILWGTTDTQYF. Written as DNA, the CDR3 is TGTGCCAGTAGTATATTATGGGGAACCACAGATACGCAGTATTTT.

This clonotype has more than one count but fewer than ten. The CDR3 loop reads CASSLVETGELFF. The CDR3 DNA reads TGTGCCAGCAGTTTAGTGGAGACCGGGGAGCTGTTTTTT. The chain combines TRBV28 with TRBJ2-2; no definite D call. The CDR3 length is 13 residues. Germline loops: CDR1 MDHEN, CDR2 SYDVKM. V shed 2 bases and J shed 5 bases, with 6 bases lying between them.

This clonotype was seen only once. The chain uses TRBV15 and TRBJ1-2; a possible D gene is TRBD1 (5 bases). The V and J ends lost 5 bases and 7 bases respectively, with 8 bases between them. Germline CDR1 and CDR2: LNHNV and YYDKDF (reference sequence). This CDR3 comprises 11 residues. CDR3 loop: CATSEGVGYTF. The CDR3 DNA sequence: TGTGCCACCAGCGAAGGGGTTGGCTACACCTTC.

This clonotype has ten or more counts. The CDR3 region is CASSVQGSLYNEQFF. CDR3 coding DNA: TGTGCCAGCAGCGTGCAAGGTTCCCTCTACAATGAGCAGTTCTTC. This chain connects TRBV9 to TRBJ2-1; the D is unclear. Germline V CDR1 and CDR2: SGDLS, YYNGEE. The V end lost 2 bases, the J end lost 3 bases, and 12 bases lay between the germline ends. This CDR3 has 15 amino acids.

This clonotype occurred a few times. This rearrangement joins TRBV9 to TRBJ2-7; tentatively, D is TRBD2 (5 bases). Germline CDR1 SGDLS, CDR2 YYNGEE. The CDR3 runs 15 residues. Trimming shortened V by 0 bases and J by 5 bases, and 15 bases separated the two germline ends. CDR3 in amino acids: CASSVGSRGIHEQYF. The CDR3 nucleotides are TGTGCCAGCAGCGTAGGGTCGAGAGGGATCCACGAGCAGTACTTC.

The chain carries TRBV21-1 and TRBJ1-2; the D call of TRBD1 is as the table states it, not checked on the DNA. TRBV21-1 is a pseudogene. This CDR3 has 18 residues. CDR3 DNA sequence: TGTGCCAGCAGCAAAGTGGGGCCAGAGATACTGCTTAACTATGGCTACACCTTC. Translation gives CASSKVGPEILLNYGYTF.

The sample holds a few counts of this clonotype. V and J are TRBV12-3 or TRBV12-4 and TRBJ2-7; TRBD1 agrees at 7 bases. This CDR3 contains 12 residues. Losses at the gene ends were 5 bases for V and 2 bases for J; bases not matched to a gene: 0. As DNA, the CDR3 is TGTGCCAGCAGTACAGGGGCCTACGAGCAGTACTTC. Residues: CASSTGAYEQYF.